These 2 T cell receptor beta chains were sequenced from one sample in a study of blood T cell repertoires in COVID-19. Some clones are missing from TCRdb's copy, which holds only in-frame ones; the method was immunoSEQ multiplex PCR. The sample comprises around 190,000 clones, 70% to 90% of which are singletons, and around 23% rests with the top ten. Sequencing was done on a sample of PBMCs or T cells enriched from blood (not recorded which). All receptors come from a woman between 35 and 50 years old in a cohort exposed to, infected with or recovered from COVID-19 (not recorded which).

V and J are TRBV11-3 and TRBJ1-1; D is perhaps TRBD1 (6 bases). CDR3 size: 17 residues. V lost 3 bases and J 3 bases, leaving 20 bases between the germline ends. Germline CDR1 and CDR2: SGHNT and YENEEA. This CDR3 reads CASSFTPTGGLDTEAFF. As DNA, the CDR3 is TGTGCCAGCAGCTTTACCCCTACCGGGGGGCTGGACACTGAAGCTTTCTTT.

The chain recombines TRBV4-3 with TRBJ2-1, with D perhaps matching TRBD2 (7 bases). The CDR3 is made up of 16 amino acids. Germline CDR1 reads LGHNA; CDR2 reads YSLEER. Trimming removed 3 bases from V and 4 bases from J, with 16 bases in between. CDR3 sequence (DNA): TGCGCCAGCAGCCAGGCCAGCGGGACAACTTACAATGAGCAGTTCTTC. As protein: CASSQASGTTYNEQFF.